Presented here are 21 T cell receptor beta chains from one specimen sequenced in a study of human T cells and chemical hapten exposure. Noted time point: patch test 1, 2 weeks after DPC sensitization. Sample treatment: therapeutic diphenylcyclopropenone sensitization with weekly scalp DPC. A single record per CDR3 protein comes from TCRdb applying MiXCR to the RACE reads. The sample has about 360,000 distinct CDR3 sequences, 4% to 5.5% seen once. The source material was whole blood, sampled in connection with sensitization to the hapten diphenylcyclopropenone (DPC). The receptors were gathered from a woman aged 45 to 65 with alopecia areata. Some clones in this sample may be carry-over from other donors' samples.

The J gene is TRBJ1-2, the V gene TRBV12-3 or TRBV12-4; D remains unclear. Trimming left V 8 bases short and J 0 bases short, with 7 bases between. This CDR3 has 12 residues. CDR3 protein: CASVQTNYGYTF. Written as DNA, the CDR3 is TGTGCCAGCGTCCAGACTAACTATGGCTACACCTTC.

The chain employs TRBV2 and TRBJ1-2; 7 positions match TRBD1. The CDR3 runs 15 residues. With 5 bases clipped from V and 2 bases from J, the junction kept 8 bases outside the gene matches. Per germline, CDR1 SNHLY and CDR2 FYNNEI. CDR3 amino acids: CASSRDRAENYGYTF. The CDR3 DNA reads as TGTGCCAGCAGTCGAGACAGGGCCGAAAACTATGGCTACACCTTC.

Written as DNA, the CDR3 is TGTGCCAGCATAACGGAGAGAGGTGAAGCTTTCTTT. Amino acids: CASITERGEAFF. J is TRBJ1-1 and V is TRBV7-9; unclear D gene. The V gene's germline CDR1 is SEHNR and CDR2 FQNEAQ (reference sequence). The CDR3 is 12 residues long. V gave up 7 bases and J gave up 7 bases, with 13 bases separating them.

This clonotype was counted only a few times. This chain uses TRBV14 with TRBJ1-2; the match to TRBD1 covers 8 bases. The germline CDR1 and CDR2 sequences are SGHDN and FVKESK. This CDR3 has 14 residues. Trimming at V came to 0 bases and at J to 4 bases, leaving 1 base not matched to a gene. The CDR3, as DNA: TGTGCCAGCAGCCAAGAGGGGACAGGCTATGGCTACACCTTC. Its protein is CASSQEGTGYGYTF.

This clonotype was recorded at least ten times. This chain uses TRBV2 with TRBJ2-3; D unclear. Trimming cost V 2 bases and J 3 bases, with 3 bases left between them. CDR1 SNHLY and CDR2 FYNNEI come from the germline V gene. The CDR3 sequence is 12 residues long. This CDR3 reads CASSESTDTQYF. In DNA, the CDR3 is TGTGCCAGCAGTGAATCGACAGATACGCAGTATTTT.

Many counts were recorded for this clonotype. The chain links TRBV12-3 or TRBV12-4 to TRBJ2-7, with TRBD2 matching over 8 bases. This CDR3 comprises 14 residues. The J segment lost 4 bases and the V segment lost 5 bases, leaving 7 bases of the junction unmatched. The CDR3 sequence is CASSTLAGGYEQYF. As DNA, the CDR3 is TGTGCCAGCAGTACCTTGGCGGGGGGTTACGAGCAGTACTTC.

The CDR3 DNA reads as TGTGCCAGCAGCTTAGACCTTAGCTCTGGAAACACCATATATTTT. Translation: CASSLDLSSGNTIYF. This chain links TRBV7-2 with TRBJ1-3; D unclear. CDR1 SGHTA and CDR2 FQGNSA come from the germline V gene. V lost 1 base and J 0 bases, leaving 7 bases between the germline ends. CDR3 size: 15 residues. The full variable domain, its missing parts supplied by reference TRBV7-2 and TRBJ1-3, is GAGVSQSPSNKVTEKGKDVELRCDPISGHTALYWYRQSLGQGLEFLIYFQGNSAPDKSGLPSDRFSAERTGGSVSTLTIQRTQQEDSAVYLCASSLDLSSGNTIYFGEGSWLTVV.

This rearrangement joins TRBV5-4 to TRBJ2-2; 10 nucleotides align to TRBD2. This CDR3 contains 15 residues. The germline V gene encodes CDR1 SGHNT and CDR2 YYREEE (reference sequence). Losses at the gene ends were 3 bases for V and 1 base for J; bases not matched to a gene: 0. The CDR3 DNA sequence: TGTGCCAGCAGCTGGACTAGCGGGAACACCGGGGAGCTGTTTTTT. It encodes CASSWTSGNTGELFF.

The J gene is TRBJ1-1, the V gene TRBV7-8; D gene unclear. The CDR3 extends over 15 amino acids. Germline CDR1 reads SGHVS; CDR2 reads FQNEAQ. The V gene lost 3 bases and the J gene lost 1 base, with 12 bases spanning the gap. Here the CDR3 reads CASSFRRKTNTEAFF. CDR3 nucleotides: TGTGCCAGCAGCTTTCGGAGGAAGACGAACACTGAAGCTTTCTTT.

This chain links TRBV11-2 with TRBJ1-1, with D possibly being TRBD1 (6 bases). The V gene's germline CDR1 is SGHAT and CDR2 FQNNGV. V lost 5 bases and J 7 bases, leaving 20 bases between the germline ends. The CDR3 runs 15 residues. The CDR3 region is CASSIRGTTSIEAFF. The CDR3 nucleotides are TGTGCCAGCAGCATCAGGGGTACGACGAGCATTGAAGCTTTCTTT. Full variable domain (outside the CDR3, taken from reference TRBV11-2 and TRBJ1-1): EAGVAQSPRYKIIEKRQSVAFWCNPISGHATLYWYQQILGQGPKLLIQFQNNGVVDDSQLPKDRFSAERLKGVDSTLKIQPAKLEDSAVYLCASSIRGTTSIEAFFGQGTRLTVV.

This clonotype occurred many times. The chain combines TRBV7-2 with TRBJ2-3; 10 bases align to TRBD1. V was pared by 4 bases and J by 1 base, with 5 bases of the junction left unmatched. Per germline, CDR1 SGHTA and CDR2 FQGNSA. This CDR3 region has 16 residues. The CDR3 DNA sequence: TGTGCCAGCAGCTCGCGGGGGACAGGGGGCACAGATACGCAGTATTTT. Translation: CASSSRGTGGTDTQYF.

Ten or more counts support this clonotype. CDR3 coding DNA: TGTGCCAGCAGCCAAGATTGGGTTACGCAGTATTTT. It is translated as CASSQDWVTQYF. The chain recombines TRBV14 with TRBJ2-3; D gene ambiguous. Per germline, CDR1 SGHDN and CDR2 FVKESK. This CDR3 contains 12 residues. V lost 0 bases, J lost 8 bases, and 6 bases lay in between.

This clonotype was found once. A read error may explain this, as a much larger clone is one base away. CDR3 in DNA: TGCAGCGTGGAGGGACATGCCTACGAGCAGTACTTC. As protein: CSVEGHAYEQYF. The chain joins TRBV29-1 to TRBJ2-7; D could derive from TRBD1 or TRBD2 (6 bases each). The CDR3 totals 12 residues. With 6 bases removed from V and 2 bases from J, the gap between germline ends came to 11 bases. CDR1 is SQVTM and CDR2 is ANQGSEA in the germline V gene.

The CDR3: CASSKEDRHPGHQPQHF. DNA of the CDR3: TGTGCCAGCAGCAAAGAGGACAGACACCCAGGCCATCAGCCCCAGCATTTT. The rearrangement links TRBV21-1 to TRBJ1-5; TRBD1 was called by the table and not checked on the DNA. TRBV21-1 is shown as a pseudogene. The CDR3 is made up of 17 amino acids.

V and J are TRBV6-2 or TRBV6-3 and TRBJ2-2, with D unresolved. The CDR3 has 15 amino acids. V lost 6 bases and J lost 1, with 12 bases in between. Germline V gene data show CDR1 as MNHEY and CDR2 as SVGEGT. CDR3 loop: CASRFLSGNTGELFF. The DNA of the CDR3 is TGTGCCAGCAGATTCCTTTCCGGGAACACCGGGGAGCTGTTTTTT.

This chain uses TRBV20-1 with TRBJ2-1; 7 positions agree with TRBD1. The V gene's germline CDR1 is DFQATT and CDR2 SNEGSKA (reference sequence). V lost 5 bases to trimming and J lost 3 bases; unmatched junction nucleotides: 4. The CDR3 extends over 13 amino acids. CDR3 DNA sequence: TGCAGTGCTCCTTCAGGGGGCTACAATGAGCAGTTCTTC. It translates to CSAPSGGYNEQFF.

This clonotype was seen a handful of times. The chain joins TRBV18 to TRBJ2-7; 8 bases match TRBD2. V trimming: 6 bases; J trimming: 3 bases; junction bases outside the gene matches: 4. From germline, CDR1 is KGHSH and CDR2 LQKENI. The CDR3 is 13 amino acids. The CDR3 sequence is CASSTSEFYEQYF. The CDR3, as DNA: TGTGCCAGCTCGACTAGCGAATTCTACGAGCAGTACTTC. Full variable domain (missing parts from reference TRBV18 and TRBJ2-7): NAGVMQNPRHLVRRRGQEARLRCSPMKGHSHVYWYRQLPEEGLKFMVYLQKENIIDESGMPKERFSAEFPKEGPSILRIQQVVRGDSAAYFCASSTSEFYEQYFGPGTRLTVT.

Many counts were recorded for this clonotype. The genes are TRBV15 and TRBJ2-1; possible D gene TRBD2, 5 bases. The CDR3 runs 14 residues. Germline CDR1 is LNHNV and CDR2 is YYDKDF (reference sequence). The germline V and J ends were trimmed by 4 bases and 6 bases, with 13 bases remaining between them. The CDR3 nucleotides read TGTGCCACCAGCAACCTAGCAGTGGGCAATGAGCAGTTCTTC. Protein: CATSNLAVGNEQFF.

The rearrangement links TRBV27 to TRBJ2-7; 8 bases line up with TRBD1. CDR1 and CDR2 (germline): MNHEY, SMNVEV (reference sequence). Trimming at V came to 5 bases and at J to 2 bases, leaving 11 bases not matched to a gene. The CDR3 is 16 amino acids. The CDR3: CASSTLDRGGTYEQYF. In nucleotides, the CDR3 is TGTGCCAGCAGTACCCTCGACAGGGGAGGAACCTACGAGCAGTACTTC.

This clonotype was seen a few times. The rearrangement joins TRBV5-1 to TRBJ1-2; perhaps TRBD1 as D (5 bases). V was shortened by 2 bases and J by 8 bases, with 13 bases between the two germline ends. The CDR3 covers 13 residues. CDR1 and CDR2 (germline): SGHRS, YFSETQ. CDR3 DNA sequence: TGCGCCAGCAGCTTTACAGGATTGGAAGGCTACACCTTC. This encodes CASSFTGLEGYTF.

This clonotype was seen at least ten times. The chain employs TRBV9 and TRBJ2-1; 9 nucleotides match TRBD2. After removal of 2 bases from V and 2 bases from J, the junction contained 2 bases not matched to a gene. CDR1 and CDR2 from the germline V gene are SGDLS and YYNGEE. This CDR3 comprises 15 residues. CDR3: CASSVAGGTYNEQFF. DNA of the CDR3: TGTGCCAGCAGCGTCGCGGGGGGGACCTACAATGAGCAGTTCTTC.